These 11 T cell receptor beta chains were sequenced from one sample in a study of T cell repertoires in cytomegalovirus infection. TCRdb ran MiXCR on the reads and lists one entry per CDR3 protein. The sample has some 320,000 distinct CDR3 sequences, 8% to 9.5% seen once; the top ten hold about 3.9%. What was sequenced was PBMCs. These receptor sequences come from a human donor in good health (CMV status not recorded). Some clones in this sample may be carry-over from other donors' samples.

V is TRBV11-2 and J is TRBJ2-7, with 8 bases matching TRBD1. Trimming at V came to 1 base and at J to 5 bases, leaving 7 bases not matched to a gene. CDR1 SGHAT and CDR2 FQNNGV come from the germline V gene. The CDR3 loop spans 15 amino acids. DNA of the CDR3: TGTGCCAGCAGCTTAGGGCGGACAGGGCAAAACGAGCAGTACTTC. Translating it yields CASSLGRTGQNEQYF.

Of note for this clonotype: This may be a read error: a much more frequent sequence differs by one nucleotide. CDR3 sequence (DNA): TGTGCCAACAGCTTAAACACTCTAGCCAAAAACATTCAGTACTTC. As protein: CANSLNTLAKNIQYF. J is TRBJ2-4 and V is TRBV7-2; D gene unclear. Germline V lookup: CDR1 SGHTA, CDR2 FQGNSA. This CDR3 comprises 15 residues.

This clonotype has at least ten counts. The chain couples TRBV7-2 to TRBJ1-1, with D hard to call. Trimming shortened V by 2 bases and J by 0 bases, and 10 bases separated the two germline ends. Germline V CDR1 and CDR2: SGHTA, FQGNSA. This CDR3 is built from 15 residues. CDR3 nucleotide sequence: TGTGCCAGCAGCTTAAAAGGGATCATGAACACTGAAGCTTTCTTT. It codes for CASSLKGIMNTEAFF.

This clonotype has a handful of counts. The chain joins TRBV20-1 to TRBJ1-1; weak D call: TRBD1 (6 bases). CDR1 and CDR2 (germline): DFQATT, SNEGSKA (reference sequence). The CDR3 is 14 amino acids. The V end was cut by 6 bases, the J end by 2 bases, with 16 bases between. Here the CDR3 DNA reads TGCAGTGCCAGTGGTTGGACAGCCAACACTGAAGCTTTCTTT. Translation: CSASGWTANTEAFF.

This clonotype was counted at least ten times. Here the CDR3 reads CASSKNSAVQQYF. For the CDR3, the DNA is TGTGCCAGTAGTAAGAACAGCGCCGTCCAGCAGTACTTC. V usage is TRBV19 and J usage is TRBJ2-7; D remains ambiguous. The germline V gene has CDR1 LNHDA and CDR2 SQIVND (reference sequence). Trimming removed 4 bases at V and 8 bases at J, with 15 bases between. The length of the CDR3 is 13 residues. Drawing the rest from reference TRBV19 and TRBJ2-7, the complete variable domain is DGGITQSPKYLFRKEGQNVTLSCEQNLNHDAMYWYRQDPGQGLRLIYYSQIVNDFQKGDIAEGYSVSREKKESFPLTVTSAQKNPTAFYLCASSKNSAVQQYFGPGTRLTVT.

This clonotype was seen many times. The chain uses TRBV27 and TRBJ2-3; D is uncertain. The CDR3 extends over 14 amino acids. V shed 2 bases and J shed 6 bases, with 12 bases lying between them. Germline V gene lookup returns CDR1 MNHEY and CDR2 SMNVEV (reference sequence). CDR3 DNA: TGTGCCAGCAGTTTAAGGCTTAGCAGTGATACGCAGTATTTT. Its protein is CASSLRLSSDTQYF.

This CDR3 reads CSARGGVDEQYF. In nucleotides, the CDR3 is TGCAGTGCTAGGGGAGGGGTGGATGAGCAGTACTTC. The chain couples TRBV20-1 to TRBJ2-7; 7 positions agree with TRBD2. V lost 3 bases to trimming and J lost 7 bases; unmatched junction nucleotides: 6. Per the germline V gene, CDR1 is DFQATT and CDR2 is SNEGSKA (reference sequence). CDR3 length: 12 amino acids.

This clonotype was counted at least ten times. V is TRBV12-3 or TRBV12-4 and J is TRBJ2-1; D gene ambiguous. Trimming stripped 6 bases from V and 0 bases from J, with 15 bases between. This CDR3 contains 16 residues. The CDR3 here is CASSPAGRSSYNEQFF. The CDR3 DNA follows: TGTGCCAGCAGCCCCGCCGGGCGGAGCTCCTACAATGAGCAGTTCTTC.

The V and J genes are TRBV7-6 and TRBJ1-2; D gene unclear. Between the trimmed V and J ends, which lost 1 base and 0 bases, there was a span of 9 bases. From germline, CDR1 is SGHVS and CDR2 FNYEAQ. The CDR3 has 15 amino acids. This CDR3 reads CASSLDGDTNYGYTF. CDR3 nucleotides: TGTGCCAGCAGCTTAGATGGGGATACTAACTATGGCTACACCTTC.

This clonotype was recorded many times. This chain connects TRBV20-1 to TRBJ1-2; 9 bases match TRBD1. CDR3 length: 16 amino acids. Germline V CDR1 and CDR2: DFQATT, SNEGSKA (reference sequence). V lost 0 bases and J lost 2; bases outside the gene matches: 7. In DNA form, the CDR3 reads TGCAGTGCTAGAGATTCGACAGGGGGTATCAACTATGGCTACACCTTC. Its protein is CSARDSTGGINYGYTF.

This clonotype has just one count. This may stem from a read error, because a much larger clone lies one nucleotide away. The CDR3 end shows no conserved phenylalanine or tryptophan, and so a read error is likely. This chain connects TRBV28 to TRBJ1-1; D remains unclear. V was cut by 7 bases and J by 2 bases, with 17 bases left in between. This CDR3 is built from 15 residues. Germline lookup yields CDR1 MDHEN and CDR2 SYDVKM. The CDR3 sequence is CASTSHGGGNTEAFS. The CDR3 coding sequence is TGTGCCAGCACCAGCCATGGAGGCGGAAACACTGAAGCTTTCTCT.